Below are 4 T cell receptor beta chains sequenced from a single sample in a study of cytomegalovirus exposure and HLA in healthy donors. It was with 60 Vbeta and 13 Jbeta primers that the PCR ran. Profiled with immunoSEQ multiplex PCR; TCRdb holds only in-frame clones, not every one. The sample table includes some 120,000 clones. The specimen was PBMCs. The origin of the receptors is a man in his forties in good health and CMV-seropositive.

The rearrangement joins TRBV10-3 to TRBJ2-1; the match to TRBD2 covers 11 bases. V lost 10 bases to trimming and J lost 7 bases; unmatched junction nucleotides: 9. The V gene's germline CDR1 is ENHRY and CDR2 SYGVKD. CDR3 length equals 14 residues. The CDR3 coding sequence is TGTGCCACCACACTAGCGGGAGTTAGGAATGAGCAGTTCTTC. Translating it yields CATTLAGVRNEQFF.

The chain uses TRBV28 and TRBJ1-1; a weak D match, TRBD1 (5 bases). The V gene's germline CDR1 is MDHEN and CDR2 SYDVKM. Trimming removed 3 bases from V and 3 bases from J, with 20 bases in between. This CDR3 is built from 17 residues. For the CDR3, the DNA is TGTGCCAGCAGTTTTTATTTTAGGGAGGGAGGGGACACTGAAGCTTTCTTT. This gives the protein CASSFYFREGGDTEAFF.

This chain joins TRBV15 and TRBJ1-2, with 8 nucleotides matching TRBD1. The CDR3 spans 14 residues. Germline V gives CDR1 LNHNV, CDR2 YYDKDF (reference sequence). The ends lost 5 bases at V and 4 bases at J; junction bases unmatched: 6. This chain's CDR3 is CATSADREGYGYTF. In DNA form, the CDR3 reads TGTGCCACCAGCGCGGACAGGGAGGGCTATGGCTACACCTTC.

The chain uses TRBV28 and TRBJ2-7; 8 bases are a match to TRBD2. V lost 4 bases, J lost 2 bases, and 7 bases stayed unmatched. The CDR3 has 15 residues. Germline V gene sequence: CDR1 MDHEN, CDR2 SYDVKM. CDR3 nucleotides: TGTGCCAGCAGTTCCGGACTAGCTCATGCCTACGAGCAGTACTTC. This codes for CASSSGLAHAYEQYF. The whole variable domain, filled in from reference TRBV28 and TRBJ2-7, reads DVKVTQSSRYLVKRTGEKVFLECVQDMDHENMFWYRQDPGLGLRLIYFSYDVKMKEKGDIPEGYSVSREKKERFSLILESASTNQTSMYLCASSSGLAHAYEQYFGPGTRLTVT.